The sample holds one count of the clone carrying this T cell receptor (beta chain). Antigen unknown. The sample originates from a study of shared clonotypes between healthy human individuals. Study details: Each donor had three CD4 naive, three CD4 memory, two CD8 naive and one CD8 memory plate.

Study-level results: Clonotypes not shared had lower generation probabilities than those common to all four donors.

The test was conducted at deep level. Clones were read by immunoSEQ multiplex PCR, and TCRdb kept only the in-frame ones, dropping some. Of around 2,000,000 clones detected, roughly 96% appear once; the ten largest clones hold 0.13%. The ends lost 5 bases at V and 8 bases at J; junction bases unmatched: 16. Looked up from germline, CDR1 is SGHTA and CDR2 is FQGNSA. The CDR3 consists of 17 residues. V is TRBV7-2 and J is TRBJ2-3; 10 bases agree with TRBD2. The sample consisted of naive CD4+ T cells sorted from blood. Subset: CD45RA+ positively selected. This sequence was found in a man between 18 and 35 years old in good health. CDR3 amino acids: CASSPRSRASGSSTQYF. The CDR3 coding sequence is TGTGCCAGCAGCCCCCGAAGCCGGGCTAGCGGGAGTAGTACGCAGTATTTT.